These 11 T cell receptor beta chains share one sample of origin, sequenced in a study of blood T cells in healthy people across ages (dated by TCRdb to about 2015). Library construction relied on 5' RACE. The instrument was an Illumina HiSeq 2500. A second PCR of roughly 7 to 11 cycles was run with a J-beta primer mix and a sample-barcoded 5' primer. TCRdb reran the public reads through fastp at Q25 and MiXCR, keeping productive beta chains. Every distinct CDR3 protein forms one entry, paired with its most common genes and DNA. This sample comprises roughly 680,000 distinct CDR3 sequences, approximately 50% of them detected only once. The ten largest clones capture around 32% of the sample. The sequenced sample was blood. The receptors originated from a woman in her sixties in good health.

V gene TRBV7-2 combines with J gene TRBJ2-5, with TRBD2 matching over 12 bases. V was pared by 5 bases and J by 1 base, with 8 bases of the junction left unmatched. CDR1 is SGHTA, CDR2 FQGNSA, per germline. This CDR3 contains 17 residues. The CDR3 loop reads CASSRGLAGSLQETQYF. In nucleotides, the CDR3 is TGTGCCAGCAGCCGTGGACTAGCGGGGTCCCTCCAAGAGACCCAGTACTTC.

This clonotype was seen repeatedly, ten times or more. The chain carries TRBV7-2 and TRBJ2-5, with D perhaps matching TRBD2 (6 bases). CDR1 is SGHTA and CDR2 is FQGNSA in the germline V gene. The CDR3 contains 14 residues. V shed 4 bases and J shed 4 bases, with 13 bases lying between them. The CDR3 DNA reads as TGTGCCAGCAGCTCGAACAAGGGAGGAGAGACCCAGTACTTC. It specifies CASSSNKGGETQYF.

The chain links TRBV29-1 to TRBJ2-1; the D gene is possibly TRBD1 (5 bases). V was clipped by 6 bases and J by 0 bases, with 12 bases between them. Germline lookup yields CDR1 SQVTM and CDR2 ANQGSEA. This CDR3 has 14 residues. This CDR3 reads CSVGGQSSYNEQFF. The DNA of the CDR3 is TGCAGCGTCGGTGGACAAAGCTCCTACAATGAGCAGTTCTTC.

V usage is TRBV3-1 and J usage is TRBJ1-5; D gene uncertain. V was trimmed by 1 base and J by 8 bases, leaving 6 bases between them. CDR3 length: 12 amino acids. Germline V gene lookup returns CDR1 LGHDT and CDR2 YNNKEL (reference sequence). CDR3 amino acids: CASSQGREPQHF. CDR3 bases: TGTGCCAGCAGCCAAGGGCGTGAGCCCCAGCATTTT.

This clonotype showed up just a few times. J is TRBJ2-5 and V is TRBV4-2, with D maybe TRBD1 (5 bases). This CDR3 has 14 residues. Trimming shortened V by 8 bases and J by 5 bases, and 18 bases separated the two germline ends. CDR1 is LGHNA, CDR2 YNFKEQ, per germline. The CDR3 is CASRNGHNVETQYF. CDR3 nucleotide sequence: TGTGCCAGCCGCAACGGACATAACGTGGAGACCCAGTACTTC.

As for this clonotype: At one end the junction does not follow the germline gene, possibly because of a read error. CDR3 protein: CASSLAPGMGRDEQFF. The CDR3 DNA sequence: TGTGCTAGCAGCTTAGCCCCGGGGATGGGGCGTGATGAGCAGTTCTTC. The chain links TRBV7-7 to TRBJ2-1; D may correspond to TRBD1 or TRBD2 (5 bases each). CDR3 size: 16 residues. Germline assignment: CDR1 SSHAT and CDR2 FNYEAQ (reference sequence).

The chain uses TRBV7-2 and TRBJ2-5, with D perhaps TRBD1 or TRBD2 (6 bases each). CDR3 size: 13 residues. Germline V gene lookup returns CDR1 SGHTA and CDR2 FQGNSA. V was pared by 7 bases and J by 5 bases, with 14 bases between. CDR3 bases: TGTGCCAGCATCTGCCAGGGGAGGGAGACCCAGTACTTC. This sequence encodes CASICQGRETQYF.

V is TRBV12-3 or TRBV12-4 and J is TRBJ1-5; no definite D call. This CDR3 contains 15 residues. V lost 4 bases to trimming and J lost 2 bases, with 12 bases between them. This CDR3 is CASSSLIGGNQPQHF. The DNA for the CDR3 is TGTGCCAGCAGTTCCCTCATAGGCGGCAATCAGCCCCAGCATTTT.

The V call is TRBV18, the J call TRBJ2-7; 8 bases map to TRBD2. The end of the DNA is better explained by TRBJ2-5, so the J call may be wrong. Looked up from germline, CDR1 is KGHSH and CDR2 is LQKENI. This CDR3 comprises 17 residues. CDR3 sequence (DNA): TGTGCCAGCTCACCGGGGACGAGCGGGAGTAGGTGGGAGACCCAGTACTTC. Encoded protein: CASSPGTSGSRWETQYF.

This clonotype has just a few counts. The chain combines TRBV28 with TRBJ2-7, with no clear D. V lost 7 bases and J 0 bases, leaving 10 bases between the germline ends. The length of the CDR3 is 13 residues. From germline, CDR1 is MDHEN and CDR2 SYDVKM. The CDR3 sequence: CASNRPSSYEQYF. The CDR3 DNA reads as TGTGCCAGCAATAGGCCAAGCTCCTACGAGCAGTACTTC.

This sequence joins TRBV28 and TRBJ2-7, with 7 bases lining up with TRBD2. The V gene's germline CDR1 is MDHEN and CDR2 SYDVKM. J gave up 2 bases and V 8 bases, and 9 bases lay outside the gene matches. The CDR3 spans 14 residues. The CDR3 nucleotides are TGTGCCAGCCTTACCGGGGGGAACACCTACGAGCAGTACTTC. Translating it yields CASLTGGNTYEQYF.